Listed below are T cell receptor beta chains from one sample, sequenced in a study of T cell responses to AZD1222 COVID-19 vaccine. Sequenced by immunoSEQ multiplex PCR; TCRdb stores in-frame clones only, minus some. The table has fewer than 120,000 clones, approximately 85% seen once. Material: peripheral blood, obtained on day 0 of AZD1222 vaccination. The source of these receptors is an adult in good health. CDR3s include the opening cysteine and the closing phenylalanine or tryptophan. The order of the fields is J gene, clone size, D gene, V gene, CDR3 protein, CDR3 DNA. A D gene is named only where the DNA matches it firmly. Size tells how often a clone was seen (once, few, many) or the class of an expanded clone, and some rows leave it out.

J gene: TRBJ1-1; clone size: NA; D gene: NA; V gene: TRBV7-9; CDR3 protein: CASSLTTNTEAFF; CDR3 DNA: TGTGCCAGCAGCTTAACGACGAACACTGAAGCTTTCTTT
J gene: TRBJ2-7; clone size: NA; D gene: TRBD2; V gene: TRBV7-8; CDR3 protein: CASSRLAPYEQYF; CDR3 DNA: TGTGCCAGCAGCCGACTAGCTCCCTACGAGCAGTACTTC
J gene: TRBJ1-6; clone size: NA; D gene: TRBD1; V gene: TRBV2; CDR3 protein: CASRDRENSPLHF; CDR3 DNA: TGTGCCAGCCGGGACAGGGAAAATTCACCCCTCCACTTT
J gene: TRBJ2-2; clone size: NA; D gene: NA; V gene: TRBV18; CDR3 protein: CASSPLGPLLGTGELFF; CDR3 DNA: TGTGCCAGCTCACCACTGGGACCTCTACTCGGTACCGGGGAGCTGTTTTTT
J gene: TRBJ1-2; clone size: once; D gene: NA; V gene: TRBV28; CDR3 protein: CASSLDRVNYGYTF; CDR3 DNA: TGTGCCAGCAGTTTGGATCGGGTAAACTATGGCTACACCTTC
J gene: TRBJ1-2; clone size: NA; D gene: NA; V gene: TRBV30; CDR3 protein: CAVQPNYGYTF; CDR3 DNA: TGTGCCGTACAGCCTAACTATGGCTACACCTTC
J gene: TRBJ1-2; clone size: NA; D gene: TRBD1; V gene: TRBV3-1/TRBV3-2; CDR3 protein: CASSRRQGHGYTF; CDR3 DNA: TGTGCCAGCAGCCGAAGACAGGGGCATGGCTACACCTTC
J gene: TRBJ1-5; clone size: few; D gene: NA; V gene: TRBV4-1; CDR3 protein: CASSQEQASNQPQHF; CDR3 DNA: TGCGCCAGCAGCCAAGAGCAGGCTAGCAATCAGCCCCAGCATTTT
J gene: TRBJ1-1; clone size: NA; D gene: NA; V gene: TRBV7-8; CDR3 protein: CASSLAHGTEAFF; CDR3 DNA: TGTGCCAGCAGCTTAGCGCACGGCACTGAAGCTTTCTTT
J gene: TRBJ2-5; clone size: once; D gene: NA; V gene: TRBV5-1; CDR3 protein: CASSLEGKETQYF; CDR3 DNA: TGCGCCAGCAGCTTGGAGGGTAAGGAGACCCAGTACTTC
J gene: TRBJ2-7; clone size: NA; D gene: TRBD1; V gene: TRBV6-6; CDR3 protein: CASSSQGVHEQYF; CDR3 DNA: TGTGCCAGCAGCTCACAGGGGGTCCACGAGCAGTACTTC
J gene: TRBJ1-6; clone size: NA; D gene: TRBD1; V gene: TRBV6-4; CDR3 protein: CASSEGDRGWSPLHF; CDR3 DNA: TGTGCCAGCAGTGAGGGGGACAGGGGCTGGTCACCCCTCCACTTT
J gene: TRBJ2-7; clone size: NA; D gene: TRBD2; V gene: TRBV19; CDR3 protein: CASSLASGRGNEQYF; CDR3 DNA: TGTGCCAGTAGTTTGGCTAGCGGGAGAGGCAACGAGCAGTACTTC
J gene: TRBJ2-3; clone size: NA; D gene: TRBD2; V gene: TRBV19; CDR3 protein: CAASGGASTDTQYF; CDR3 DNA: TGTGCCGCCTCGGGAGGGGCGAGCACAGATACGCAGTATTTT
J gene: TRBJ1-2; clone size: NA; D gene: NA; V gene: TRBV5-6; CDR3 protein: CASSFTRGGGYTF; CDR3 DNA: TGTGCCAGCAGCTTTACCCGGGGTGGTGGCTACACCTTC
J gene: TRBJ1-5; clone size: NA; D gene: NA; V gene: TRBV4-1; CDR3 protein: CASSQEPNQPQHF; CDR3 DNA: TGCGCCAGCAGCCAGGAACCTAATCAGCCCCAGCATTTT
J gene: TRBJ1-4; clone size: NA; D gene: NA; V gene: TRBV28; CDR3 protein: CAAGGNEKLFF; CDR3 DNA: TGTGCCGCGGGGGGTAATGAAAAACTGTTTTTT
J gene: TRBJ2-1; clone size: once; D gene: TRBD2; V gene: TRBV7-2; CDR3 protein: CASSLALAGGNEQFF; CDR3 DNA: TGTGCCAGCAGCTTAGCGCTAGCGGGGGGGAATGAGCAGTTCTTC
J gene: TRBJ2-7; clone size: NA; D gene: TRBD1; V gene: TRBV24-1; CDR3 protein: CATSAPAGTGYEQYF; CDR3 DNA: TGTGCCACCAGTGCCCCGGCCGGGACAGGGTACGAGCAGTACTTC
J gene: TRBJ2-5; clone size: few; D gene: TRBD2; V gene: TRBV6-2/TRBV6-3; CDR3 protein: CASSYVGLTLQETQYF; CDR3 DNA: TGTGCCAGCAGTTACGTGGGACTAACGCTTCAAGAGACCCAGTACTTC
J gene: TRBJ2-5; clone size: NA; D gene: NA; V gene: TRBV4-3; CDR3 protein: CASSLAGGPGETQYF; CDR3 DNA: TGCGCCAGCAGCCTCGCGGGTGGTCCGGGAGAGACCCAGTACTTC
J gene: TRBJ2-4; clone size: NA; D gene: TRBD2; V gene: TRBV19; CDR3 protein: CASSIVGGGKNIQYF; CDR3 DNA: TGTGCCAGTAGTATAGTTGGCGGGGGGAAAAACATTCAGTACTTC
J gene: TRBJ1-1; clone size: NA; D gene: NA; V gene: TRBV10-2; CDR3 protein: CASRDTLANTEAFF; CDR3 DNA: TGCGCCAGCAGGGACACCTTGGCGAACACTGAAGCTTTCTTT
J gene: TRBJ2-7; clone size: NA; D gene: TRBD2; V gene: TRBV4-3; CDR3 protein: CASSQELWASGAPYEQYF; CDR3 DNA: TGCGCCAGCAGCCAAGAACTCTGGGCTAGCGGGGCCCCCTACGAGCAGTACTTC
J gene: TRBJ2-5; clone size: NA; D gene: TRBD2; V gene: TRBV7-8; CDR3 protein: CASSYSGTQETQYF; CDR3 DNA: TGTGCCAGCAGCTATAGCGGGACCCAAGAGACCCAGTACTTC
J gene: TRBJ1-1; clone size: many; D gene: NA; V gene: TRBV18; CDR3 protein: CASSPTENTGNTEAFF; CDR3 DNA: TGTGCCAGCTCACCGACTGAGAATACAGGGAACACTGAAGCTTTCTTT
J gene: TRBJ2-3; clone size: NA; D gene: NA; V gene: TRBV24-1; CDR3 protein: CATSPKRVLATDTQYF; CDR3 DNA: TGTGCCACCAGTCCCAAGAGGGTCTTGGCCACAGATACGCAGTATTTT